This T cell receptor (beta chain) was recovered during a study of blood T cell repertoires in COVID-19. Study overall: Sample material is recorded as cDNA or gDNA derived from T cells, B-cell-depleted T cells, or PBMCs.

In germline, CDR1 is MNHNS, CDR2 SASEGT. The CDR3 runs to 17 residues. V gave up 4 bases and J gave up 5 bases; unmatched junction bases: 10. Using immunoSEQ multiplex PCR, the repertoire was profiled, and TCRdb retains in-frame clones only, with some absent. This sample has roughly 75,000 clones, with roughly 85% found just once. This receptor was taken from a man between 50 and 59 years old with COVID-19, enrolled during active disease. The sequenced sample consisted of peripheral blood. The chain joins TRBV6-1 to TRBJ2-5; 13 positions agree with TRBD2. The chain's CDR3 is CASSVGLAGSFEETQYF. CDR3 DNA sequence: TGTGCCAGCAGTGTGGGACTAGCGGGATCATTTGAGGAGACCCAGTACTTC.